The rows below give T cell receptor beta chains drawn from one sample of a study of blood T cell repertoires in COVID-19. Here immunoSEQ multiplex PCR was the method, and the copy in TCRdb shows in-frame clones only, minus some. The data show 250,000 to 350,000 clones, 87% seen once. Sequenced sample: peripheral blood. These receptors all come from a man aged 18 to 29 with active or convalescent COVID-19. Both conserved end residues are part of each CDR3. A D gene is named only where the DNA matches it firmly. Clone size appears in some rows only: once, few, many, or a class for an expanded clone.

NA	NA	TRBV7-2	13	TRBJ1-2	TGTGCCAGCAGCCAGACATCGAACTATGGCTACACCTTC	CASSQTSNYGYTF
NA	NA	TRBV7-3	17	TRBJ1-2	TGTGCCAGCAGCCCATACCTTGGGGCAGGAGAGAACTATGGCTACACCTTC	CASSPYLGAGENYGYTF
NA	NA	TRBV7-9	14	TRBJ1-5	TGTGCCAGCAGCTTAGGGGCAGGCAATCAGCCCCAGCATTTT	CASSLGAGNQPQHF
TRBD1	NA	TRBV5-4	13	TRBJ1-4	TGTGCCAGCAACGACAGGGGTGGGGAAAAACTGTTTTTT	CASNDRGGEKLFF
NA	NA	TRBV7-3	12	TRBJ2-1	TGTGCCAGCAGCTTTATGGGCGATGAGCAGTTCTTC	CASSFMGDEQFF
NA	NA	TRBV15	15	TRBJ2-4	TGTGCCACCAGCAGAGATCTGGGCACCGAAAACATTCAGTACTTC	CATSRDLGTENIQYF
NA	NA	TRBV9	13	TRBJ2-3	TGTGCCAGCAGCCCCTTGAGCACAGATACGCAGTATTTT	CASSPLSTDTQYF
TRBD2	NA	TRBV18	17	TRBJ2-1	TGTGCCAGCTCACCTCTCTCTAGCGGGGGTTTGGTCAATGAGCAGTTCTTC	CASSPLSSGGLVNEQFF
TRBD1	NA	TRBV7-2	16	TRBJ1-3	TGTGCCAGCAGCGGGAGGACAGGGGGCTCTGGAAACACCATATATTTT	CASSGRTGGSGNTIYF
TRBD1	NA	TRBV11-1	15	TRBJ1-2	TGTGCCAGCAGCTTACCTCCACAGGGGGACTATGGCTACACCTTC	CASSLPPQGDYGYTF
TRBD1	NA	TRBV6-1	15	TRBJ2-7	TGTGCCAGCAGTGAGGGGGGACAGGGTTTGTACGAGCAGTACTTC	CASSEGGQGLYEQYF
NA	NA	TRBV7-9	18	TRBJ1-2	TGTGCCAGCAGCTTAGGAGGCTCGTTTACAGGGATCTACTATGGCTACACCTTC	CASSLGGSFTGIYYGYTF
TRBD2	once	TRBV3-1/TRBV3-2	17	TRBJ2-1	TGTGCCAGCAGCCAAGAAGGACCACTGCGGGAGGGCAATGAGCAGTTCTTC	CASSQEGPLREGNEQFF
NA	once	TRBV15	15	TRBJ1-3	TGTGCCACCAGCAGAGATTTTTCGGCTGGAAACACCATATATTTT	CATSRDFSAGNTIYF
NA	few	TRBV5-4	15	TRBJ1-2	TGTGCCAGCAGCTTGGGGGGGGTATACAACTATGGCTACACCTTC	CASSLGGVYNYGYTF
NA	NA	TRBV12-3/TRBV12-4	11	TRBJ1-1	TGTGCCACCGGGGAGAACACTGAAGCTTTCTTT	CATGENTEAFF
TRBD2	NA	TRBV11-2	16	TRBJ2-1	TGTGCCAGCAGCAACCCTCGACTAGCACCTTACAATGAGCAGTTCTTC	CASSNPRLAPYNEQFF
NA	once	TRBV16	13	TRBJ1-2	TGTGCCAGCAGCTCGGGGGGGAGCTATGGCTACACCTTC	CASSSGGSYGYTF
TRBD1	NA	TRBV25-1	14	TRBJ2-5	TGTGCCAGCAGTGGATACAGGGGTGCAGAGACCCAGTACTTC	CASSGYRGAETQYF
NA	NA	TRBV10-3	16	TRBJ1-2	TGTGCCATCAGTGAGTCGGGGGACCGGGACTTTCATGGCTACACCTTC	CAISESGDRDFHGYTF
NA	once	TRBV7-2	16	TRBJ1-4	TGTGCCAGCAGCTTAGGTCCGCGGGATCGGGGGGAAAAACTGTTTTTT	CASSLGPRDRGEKLFF
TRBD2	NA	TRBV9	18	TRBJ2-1	TGTGCCAGCAGCGTAGGTACTAGCGGGACTTGGTCCTACAATGAGCAGTTCTTC	CASSVGTSGTWSYNEQFF
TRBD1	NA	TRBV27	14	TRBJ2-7	TGTGCCAGCAGCAGGACAGGGGGCTATCGGGAGCAGTACTTC	CASSRTGGYREQYF
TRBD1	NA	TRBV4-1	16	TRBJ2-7	TGCGCCAGCAGCCAAGAATCCGGACAGGGTGGGTACGAGCAGTACTTC	CASSQESGQGGYEQYF
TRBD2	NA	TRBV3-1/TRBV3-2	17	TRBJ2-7	TGTGCCAGCAGCCAAGGGGGACTAGCGGGGATTTCCTACGAGCAGTACTTC	CASSQGGLAGISYEQYF
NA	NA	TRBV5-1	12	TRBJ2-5	TGCGCCAGCAGCTTCAGGGGTGAGACCCAGTACTTC	CASSFRGETQYF
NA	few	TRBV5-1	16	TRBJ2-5	TGCGCCAGCAGCCCAACCCCTCAGACAGGCCAAGAGACCCAGTACTTC	CASSPTPQTGQETQYF
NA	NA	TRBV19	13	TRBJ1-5	TGTGCCAGTAGTAGCTCCTGGAGGGTTCCCCAGCATTTT	CASSSSWRVPQHF
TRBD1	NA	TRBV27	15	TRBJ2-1	TGTGCCAGCAGTGCCCCTGACAGGGTGGTCAATGAGCAGTTCTTC	CASSAPDRVVNEQFF
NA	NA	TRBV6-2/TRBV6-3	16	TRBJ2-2	TGTGCCAGCAGTTACTCGTTAGGGGGGAACACCGGGGAGCTGTTTTTT	CASSYSLGGNTGELFF
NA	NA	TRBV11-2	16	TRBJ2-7	TGTGCCAGCAGCTTAGAGGGCTTTCGGGAAACCTACGAGCAGTACTTC	CASSLEGFRETYEQYF
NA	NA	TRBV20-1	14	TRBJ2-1	TGCAGTGCTAGTGCGGACAGATACTACAATGAGCAGTTCTTC	CSASADRYYNEQFF
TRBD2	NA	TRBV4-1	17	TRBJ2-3	TGCGCCAGCAGCCAAGAACCTAGCGGGCAGAGCACAGATACGCAGTATTTT	CASSQEPSGQSTDTQYF
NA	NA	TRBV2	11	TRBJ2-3	TGTGCCAGCAGCATTTTGGACAGTTTGTATTTT	CASSILDSLYF
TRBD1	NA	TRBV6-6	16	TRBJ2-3	TGTGCCAGCAGACCCCGGACAGGGCCTAGCACAGATACGCAGTATTTT	CASRPRTGPSTDTQYF
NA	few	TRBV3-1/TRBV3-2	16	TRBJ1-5	TGTGCCAGCAGCCAAGGCGGTGCAGGGGACAATCAGCCCCAGCATTTT	CASSQGGAGDNQPQHF
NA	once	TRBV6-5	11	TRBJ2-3	TGTGCCAGCGCTCAGGGGTCTACGCAGTATTTT	CASAQGSTQYF
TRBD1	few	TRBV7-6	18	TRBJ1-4	TGTGCCAGCAGCTATTTGACAGGGGGCACTAGGACTAATGAAAAACTGTTTTTT	CASSYLTGGTRTNEKLFF
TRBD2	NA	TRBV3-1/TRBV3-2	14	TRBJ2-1	TGTGCCAGCAGCACCTTAAGCGGGAACAATGAGCAGTTCTTC	CASSTLSGNNEQFF
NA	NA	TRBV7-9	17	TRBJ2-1	TGTGCCAGCAGCGCGCCTAGCGCCCCAGGTAGCTACAATGAGCAGTTCTTC	CASSAPSAPGSYNEQFF
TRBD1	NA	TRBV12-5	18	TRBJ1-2	TGTGCTAGTGGTTTGGTATTGACAGGGAAAGACGATAACTATGGCTACACCTTC	CASGLVLTGKDDNYGYTF
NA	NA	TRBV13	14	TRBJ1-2	TGTGCCAGCAGCTTGGACAACTCTAACTATGGCTACACCTTC	CASSLDNSNYGYTF
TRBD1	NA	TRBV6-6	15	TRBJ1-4	TGTGCCAGCAGAGGACCGGGACAGGGTTTTGAAAAACTGTTTTTT	CASRGPGQGFEKLFF
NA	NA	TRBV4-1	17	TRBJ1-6	TGCGCCAGCAGCCTTAGGCAGGGCGCCTCCTATAATTCACCCCTCCACTTT	CASSLRQGASYNSPLHF